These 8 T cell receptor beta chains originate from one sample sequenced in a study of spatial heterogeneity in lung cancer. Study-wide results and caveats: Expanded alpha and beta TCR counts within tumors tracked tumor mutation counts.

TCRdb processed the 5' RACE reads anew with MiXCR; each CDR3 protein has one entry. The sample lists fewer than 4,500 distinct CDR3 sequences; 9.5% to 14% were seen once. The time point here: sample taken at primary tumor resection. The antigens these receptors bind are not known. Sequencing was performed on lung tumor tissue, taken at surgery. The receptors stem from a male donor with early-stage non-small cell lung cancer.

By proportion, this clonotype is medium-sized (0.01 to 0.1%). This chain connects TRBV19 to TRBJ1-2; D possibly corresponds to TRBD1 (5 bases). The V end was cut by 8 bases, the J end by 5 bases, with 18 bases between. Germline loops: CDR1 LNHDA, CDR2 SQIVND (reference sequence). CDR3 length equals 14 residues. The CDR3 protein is CASSTTGDTYGYTF. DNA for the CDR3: TGTGCCAGTTCTACGACGGGGGATACTTATGGCTACACCTTC.

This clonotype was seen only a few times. The CDR3 region has the DNA TGTGCCAGCAGCTTCGGCGGGGTCTACGAGCAGTACTTC. Amino acids: CASSFGGVYEQYF. The chain employs TRBV7-2 and TRBJ2-7; TRBD2 might be the D (6 bases). The ends were cut back, 3 bases at V and 3 bases at J, with 9 bases in the middle. The length of the CDR3 is 13 residues. Germline V gene sequence: CDR1 SGHTA, CDR2 FQGNSA.

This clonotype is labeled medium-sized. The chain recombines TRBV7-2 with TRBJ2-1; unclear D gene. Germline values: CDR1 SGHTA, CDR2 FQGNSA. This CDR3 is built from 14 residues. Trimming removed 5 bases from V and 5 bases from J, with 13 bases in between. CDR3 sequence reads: CASSGKRTNNEQFF. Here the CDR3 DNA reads TGTGCCAGCAGCGGAAAGCGCACCAACAATGAGCAGTTCTTC.

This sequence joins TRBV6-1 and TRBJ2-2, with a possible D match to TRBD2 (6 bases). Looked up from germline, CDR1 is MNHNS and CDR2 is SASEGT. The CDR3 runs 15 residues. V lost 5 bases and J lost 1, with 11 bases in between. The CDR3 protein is CASSLLAMNTGELFF. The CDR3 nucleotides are TGTGCCAGCAGTTTGCTAGCGATGAACACCGGGGAGCTGTTTTTT.

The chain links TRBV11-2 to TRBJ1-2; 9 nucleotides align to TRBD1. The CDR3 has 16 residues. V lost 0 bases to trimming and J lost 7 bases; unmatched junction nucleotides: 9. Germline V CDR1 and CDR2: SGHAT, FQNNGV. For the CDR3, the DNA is TGTGCCAGCAGCTTAGATGGCCGGACAGGGGTTGCTGGCTACACCTTC. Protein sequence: CASSLDGRTGVAGYTF.

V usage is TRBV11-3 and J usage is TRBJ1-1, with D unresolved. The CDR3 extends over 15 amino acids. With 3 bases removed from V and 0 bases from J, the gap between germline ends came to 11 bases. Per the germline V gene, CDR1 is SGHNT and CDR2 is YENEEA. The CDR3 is CASSFAGILNTEAFF. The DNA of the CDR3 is TGTGCCAGCAGCTTCGCTGGTATTCTGAACACTGAAGCTTTCTTT.

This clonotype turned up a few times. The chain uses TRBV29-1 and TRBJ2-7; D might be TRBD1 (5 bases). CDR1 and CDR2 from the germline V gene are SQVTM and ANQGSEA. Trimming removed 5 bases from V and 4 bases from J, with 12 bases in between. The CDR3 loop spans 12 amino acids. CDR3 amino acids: CSVSGNLYEQYF. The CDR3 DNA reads TGCAGCGTTTCAGGGAACCTTTACGAGCAGTACTTC.

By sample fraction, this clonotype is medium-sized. This CDR3 is CASSSGESRNTGELFF. The DNA of the CDR3 is TGTGCCAGCAGCTCCGGAGAGTCTAGGAACACCGGGGAGCTGTTTTTT. The rearrangement joins TRBV5-4 to TRBJ2-2; unclear D gene. CDR1 and CDR2 from the germline V gene are SGHNT and YYREEE (reference sequence). Trimming left V 3 bases short and J 1 base short, with 13 bases between. This CDR3 spans 16 amino acids.